These 30 T cell receptor beta chains originate from one sample sequenced in a study of control samples from healthy donors and cancer patients. Here immunoSEQ multiplex PCR was the method, and the copy in TCRdb shows in-frame clones only, minus some. The repertoire holds 150,000 or so clones, with 93% as singletons. Sequencing was performed on blood. The receptors originated from a man aged 18 to 30 in good health.

The V gene is TRBV14, the J gene TRBJ2-7; 14 bases are a match to TRBD2. This CDR3 spans 17 amino acids. Trimming cost V 5 bases and J 2 bases; bases outside gene matches: 8. Per germline, CDR1 SGHDN and CDR2 FVKESK. CDR3 in DNA: TGTGCCAGCAGCGAAGGACTAGCGGGAGGACGAGCCTACGAGCAGTACTTC. It is translated as CASSEGLAGGRAYEQYF.

This clone was seen a single time. The chain uses TRBV12-3 or TRBV12-4 and TRBJ2-7; D gene ambiguous. Trimming left V 6 bases short and J 3 bases short, with 9 bases between. The CDR3 consists of 12 residues. CDR3 residues: CASRSGVYEQYF. The CDR3 coding sequence is TGTGCCAGCAGATCCGGTGTCTACGAGCAGTACTTC.

The chain has TRBV5-4 and TRBJ2-7; D may be TRBD2 (5 bases). V was cut by 6 bases and J by 0 bases, with 10 bases left in between. The CDR3 spans 13 residues. CDR1 SGHNT and CDR2 YYREEE come from the germline V gene (reference sequence). CDR3 nucleotide sequence: TGTGCCAGCACCGAGGGCCCCTCCTACGAGCAGTACTTC. Translation gives CASTEGPSYEQYF.

J is TRBJ1-4 and V is TRBV19, with D tentatively TRBD1 (6 bases). This CDR3 spans 15 amino acids. V was cut by 4 bases and J by 3 bases, with 12 bases left in between. Germline CDR1 reads LNHDA; CDR2 reads SQIVND (reference sequence). CDR3 sequence reads: CASSTETGSNEKLFF. Written as DNA, the CDR3 is TGTGCCAGTAGTACGGAGACAGGCTCTAATGAAAAACTGTTTTTT.

The V call is TRBV29-1, the J call TRBJ1-3; D possibly corresponds to TRBD1 (6 bases). Deletions cut 3 bases from V and 0 bases from J, with 18 bases between. CDR3 length equals 17 residues. CDR1 and CDR2 from the germline V gene are SQVTM and ANQGSEA. CDR3 bases: TGCAGCGTTGAGTGGGCAAGGGGACAAGACTCTGGAAACACCATATATTTT. This codes for CSVEWARGQDSGNTIYF.

The V call is TRBV5-1, the J call TRBJ2-5, with a weak D call TRBD1 (6 bases). The CDR3 extends over 15 amino acids. The V gene lost 0 bases and the J gene lost 3 bases, with 12 bases spanning the gap. Germline V CDR1 and CDR2: SGHRS, YFSETQ. In nucleotides, the CDR3 is TGCGCCAGCAGCTTGGCGGCAGGGGCTAAAGAGACCCAGTACTTC. Translated, it gives CASSLAAGAKETQYF.

In nucleotides, the CDR3 is TGCAGCGTTCCGACCGGGACAGAGAGCACAGATACGCAGTATTTT. This encodes CSVPTGTESTDTQYF. This chain joins TRBV29-1 and TRBJ2-3; the match to TRBD1 covers 7 bases. Germline loops: CDR1 SQVTM, CDR2 ANQGSEA. V shed 5 bases, J shed 0 bases, and the junction held 8 bases outside the gene matches. CDR3 size: 15 residues.

V and J are TRBV29-1 and TRBJ2-7, with D uncertain. Between the trimmed V and J ends, which lost 4 bases and 0 bases, there was a span of 10 bases. Germline assignment: CDR1 SQVTM and CDR2 ANQGSEA. This CDR3 is built from 13 residues. The CDR3 loop is CSVGAGSSYEQYF. The CDR3 DNA reads as TGCAGCGTTGGAGCAGGAAGCTCCTACGAGCAGTACTTC.

The CDR3 nucleotides read TGTGCCAGCAACCAAGGGGGGGCGATTTCACCCCTCCACTTT. It specifies CASNQGGAISPLHF. The chain couples TRBV6-5 to TRBJ1-6, with a possible D match to TRBD1 (6 bases). CDR3 length equals 14 residues. Trimming removed 7 bases at V and 9 bases at J, with 16 bases between. CDR1 is MNHEY, CDR2 SVGAGI, per germline.

This CDR3 is CASSYSRLAGDYEQYF. DNA of the CDR3: TGTGCCAGCAGTTACTCTCGACTAGCGGGAGACTACGAGCAGTACTTC. V is TRBV6-2 or TRBV6-3 and J is TRBJ2-7; 12 nucleotides line up with TRBD2. Germline CDR1 is MNHEY and CDR2 is SVGEGT. V dropped 0 bases and J dropped 3; count of bases not matched to a gene: 3. CDR3 length: 16 amino acids.

This clone was found once. The V and J genes are TRBV5-6 and TRBJ1-6, with 9 bases identical to TRBD1. CDR3 length equals 16 residues. Germline CDR1 SGHDT, CDR2 YYEEEE. V shed 4 bases and J 7 bases; nucleotides not matched to a gene: 9. This chain's CDR3 is CASSTGTGYGNSPLHF. The CDR3 DNA sequence: TGTGCCAGCAGCACAGGGACAGGGTACGGAAATTCACCCCTCCACTTT.

The chain joins TRBV29-1 to TRBJ1-2; TRBD1 matches at 8 bases. Germline-derived CDR1 and CDR2 are SQVTM and ANQGSEA. V was clipped by 7 bases and J by 9 bases; unmatched bases: 13. This CDR3 is built from 13 residues. The CDR3 region is CSAVTGARWSYTF. The CDR3 coding sequence is TGCAGCGCCGTGACAGGGGCGAGGTGGAGCTACACCTTC.

V gene TRBV16 combines with J gene TRBJ1-5; 8 bases align to TRBD1. CDR1 and CDR2 from the germline V gene are KGHSY and FQNENV. J lost 4 bases, V lost 4 bases, and 9 bases had no gene match. The CDR3 contains 16 residues. The DNA of the CDR3 is TGTGCCAGCAGCCGGAACAGGGGGAAGGGAAATCAGCCCCAGCATTTT. It codes for CASSRNRGKGNQPQHF.

The chain uses TRBV6-5 and TRBJ2-7; D not resolved. The ends were cut back, 0 bases at V and 4 bases at J, with 7 bases in the middle. CDR3 length: 13 residues. Germline V gene sequence: CDR1 MNHEY, CDR2 SVGAGI. The CDR3 sequence is CASSYSRIYEQYF. CDR3 DNA sequence: TGTGCCAGCAGTTACTCGCGGATTTACGAGCAGTACTTC.

This clone is a singleton in its sample. The DNA for the CDR3 is TGCGCCAGCACCCCGGCCCCAGCGGGGAACAATGAGCAGTTCTTC. Its protein product is CASTPAPAGNNEQFF. The chain carries TRBV5-1 and TRBJ2-1, with 7 bases aligning to TRBD2. The trim removed 6 bases at V and 5 bases at J, leaving 11 bases unmatched. From germline, CDR1 is SGHRS and CDR2 YFSETQ. The CDR3 runs 15 residues. The whole variable domain, remainder taken from reference TRBV5-1 and TRBJ2-1, is KAGVTQTPRYLIKTRGQQVTLSCSPISGHRSVSWYQQTPGQGLQFLFEYFSETQRNKGNFPGRFSGRQFSNSRSEMNVSTLELGDSALYLCASTPAPAGNNEQFFGPGTRLTVL.

The CDR3 spells CASSLVRADQPQHF. The CDR3 DNA reads TGTGCCAGTAGTCTGGTCAGGGCGGATCAGCCCCAGCATTTT. The V call is TRBV19, the J call TRBJ1-5; D possibly corresponds to TRBD1 (5 bases). This CDR3 region has 14 residues. CDR1 and CDR2 (germline): LNHDA, SQIVND (reference sequence). Trimming shortened V by 5 bases and J by 5 bases, and 13 bases separated the two germline ends.

The chain combines TRBV2 with TRBJ1-2, with 10 bases fitting TRBD1. Trimming at V came to 4 bases and at J to 5 bases, leaving 7 bases not matched to a gene. Germline CDR1 and CDR2: SNHLY and FYNNEI. This CDR3 is built from 15 residues. DNA of the CDR3: TGTGCCAGCAGTGGGGGGACAGGGGTTGGATATGGCTACACCTTC. Translating it yields CASSGGTGVGYGYTF.

A single count supports this clone. The chain couples TRBV6-5 to TRBJ2-1, with D possibly being TRBD2 (6 bases). The V end lost 6 bases, the J end lost 0 bases, and 6 bases lay between the germline ends. Germline V gene data show CDR1 as MNHEY and CDR2 as SVGAGI. This CDR3 contains 13 residues. DNA of the CDR3: TGTGCCAGCAGGACTAGCTCCTACAATGAGCAGTTCTTC. This gives the protein CASRTSSYNEQFF.

This clone was found once. The gene calls are TRBV28 and TRBJ2-7, with D perhaps TRBD1 or TRBD2 (5 bases each). V was cut by 2 bases and J by 3 bases, with 11 bases left in between. The CDR3 consists of 14 residues. Germline values: CDR1 MDHEN, CDR2 SYDVKM. The DNA of the CDR3 is TGTGCCAGCAGTTTAAGGGGACGGGACTACGAGCAGTACTTC. It yields the protein CASSLRGRDYEQYF.

V and J are TRBV30 and TRBJ1-1; D is unresolved. Germline assignment: CDR1 GTSNPN and CDR2 SVGIG (reference sequence). Trimming stripped 0 bases from V and 1 base from J, with 6 bases between. The CDR3 totals 13 residues. CDR3 DNA: TGTGCCTGGAGTGTAGGATCGAACACTGAAGCTTTCTTT. Translating it yields CAWSVGSNTEAFF. Full variable domain (rest looked up from reference TRBV30 and TRBJ1-1): SQTIHQWPATLVQPVGSPLSLECTVEGTSNPNLYWYRQAAGRGLQLLFYSVGIGQISSEVPQNLSASRPQDRQFILSSKKLLLSDSGFYLCAWSVGSNTEAFFGQGTRLTVV.

This clone was observed once. The chain employs TRBV15 and TRBJ1-5, with D perhaps matching TRBD1 (6 bases). Germline assignment: CDR1 LNHNV and CDR2 YYDKDF (reference sequence). This CDR3 has 17 amino acids. Trimming cost V 1 base and J 0 bases, with 13 bases left between them. The CDR3 sequence: CATSRGQQGDSNQPQHF. As DNA, the CDR3 is TGTGCCACCAGCAGAGGCCAACAGGGTGATAGCAATCAGCCCCAGCATTTT.

The rearrangement joins TRBV11-3 to TRBJ2-3, with D uncertain. The CDR3 length is 15 residues. Germline lookup yields CDR1 SGHNT and CDR2 YENEEA. Deletions cut 2 bases from V and 0 bases from J, with 9 bases between. DNA of the CDR3: TGTGCCAGCAGCTTAAGATGGGAAAGCACAGATACGCAGTATTTT. It translates to CASSLRWESTDTQYF. The variable domain in full, completed from reference TRBV11-3 and TRBJ2-3, reads EAGVVQSPRYKIIEKKQPVAFWCNPISGHNTLYWYLQNLGQGPELLIRYENEEAVDDSQLPKDRFSAERLKGVDSTLKIQPAELGDSAVYLCASSLRWESTDTQYFGPGTRLTVL.

This chain joins TRBV28 and TRBJ2-4; D is perhaps TRBD1 or TRBD2 (5 bases each). V was cut by 2 bases and J by 2 bases, with 16 bases left in between. Germline lookup yields CDR1 MDHEN and CDR2 SYDVKM. The CDR3 runs 17 residues. Written as DNA, the CDR3 is TGTGCCAGCAGTTTACGTTCGTTCGGGGCGACCAAAAACATTCAGTACTTC. This codes for CASSLRSFGATKNIQYF.

The rearrangement joins TRBV27 to TRBJ2-7, with D perhaps matching TRBD1 or TRBD2 (5 bases each). V lost 5 bases, J lost 2 bases, and 16 bases lay in between. The germline V gene encodes CDR1 MNHEY and CDR2 SMNVEV (reference sequence). This CDR3 region has 15 residues. The DNA for the CDR3 is TGTGCCAGCAGTGCGACCGGGACGGGAACCTACGAGCAGTACTTC. The encoded protein is CASSATGTGTYEQYF.

V and J are TRBV6-5 and TRBJ2-1; 7 bases align to TRBD2. After removal of 5 bases from V and 5 bases from J, the junction contained 9 bases not matched to a gene. In germline, CDR1 is MNHEY, CDR2 SVGAGI. This CDR3 contains 15 residues. The CDR3 nucleotides read TGTGCCAGCAGTCCCTCGCGGGAGAGGGACAATGAGCAGTTCTTC. It specifies CASSPSRERDNEQFF.

This chain joins TRBV3-1 (or the pseudogene TRBV3-2) and TRBJ2-5; D is ambiguous. This CDR3 is 12 amino acids long. Germline assignment: CDR1 LGHDT and CDR2 YNNKEL (reference sequence). Between the trimmed V and J ends, which lost 7 bases and 3 bases, there was a span of 9 bases. CDR3 amino acids: CASTKKEETQYF. The CDR3 DNA reads TGTGCCAGCACCAAGAAGGAAGAGACCCAGTACTTC.

This chain uses TRBV11-2 with TRBJ2-7, with 10 bases lining up with TRBD1. This CDR3 contains 15 residues. V was clipped by 5 bases and J by 4 bases; unmatched bases: 8. The V gene's germline CDR1 is SGHAT and CDR2 FQNNGV. Here the CDR3 reads CASSAVRDRGYEQYF. In nucleotides, the CDR3 is TGTGCCAGCAGCGCCGTCCGGGACAGGGGATACGAGCAGTACTTC.

This rearrangement joins TRBV4-2 to TRBJ1-4, with 7 bases identical to TRBD1. This CDR3 region has 15 residues. Unmatched junction bases numbered 11, after V lost 5 bases and J lost 8 bases. CDR1 is LGHNA, CDR2 YNFKEQ, per germline. The CDR3 loop is CASSSFTRDSEKLFF. In DNA, the CDR3 is TGTGCCAGCAGCTCGTTTACCCGGGACAGCGAAAAACTGTTTTTT.

V is TRBV5-6 and J is TRBJ2-3, with 7 bases identical to TRBD1. The CDR3 has 15 residues. V shed 7 bases and J 1 base; nucleotides not matched to a gene: 9. CDR1 is SGHDT, CDR2 YYEEEE, per germline. The CDR3: CASLAGGWGTDTQYF. The CDR3 DNA follows: TGTGCCAGCCTCGCAGGGGGATGGGGCACAGATACGCAGTATTTT.

The chain couples TRBV6-5 to TRBJ1-1, with TRBD1 as a possible D gene (5 bases). There are 14 residues in the CDR3. V dropped 6 bases and J dropped 3 bases, with 14 bases sitting between them. From germline, CDR1 is MNHEY and CDR2 SVGAGI. CDR3 in amino acids: CASRHDSKYTEAFF. As DNA, the CDR3 is TGTGCCAGCAGACACGACAGTAAGTACACTGAAGCTTTCTTT.